The rows below give T cell receptor beta chains drawn from one sample of a study of chemoradiotherapy in HPV16-positive cancers. Measured with immunoSEQ multiplex PCR; TCRdb has only the in-frame clones, and not every one. The sample includes approximately 23,000 clones, around 78% of them seen just once. This specimen was acquired from a patient who underwent chemoradiotherapy. These receptors were taken from a human donor with HPV-associated anogenital cancer. CDR3s include the opening cysteine and the closing phenylalanine or tryptophan. A D gene is named only where the DNA matches it firmly. Clone size, where shown, is once, few, many, or a class for clones that have expanded.

j_gene | d_gene | v_gene | abundance | CDR3aa | CDR3nt
TRBJ1-5 | NA | TRBV29-1 | NA | CSVDGGRGQPQHF | TGCAGCGTTGATGGGGGGCGAGGTCAGCCCCAGCATTTT
TRBJ1-1 | NA | TRBV5-1 | few | CASSLDLNTEAFF | TGCGCCAGCAGCTTGGACTTGAACACTGAAGCTTTCTTT
TRBJ2-1 | TRBD2 | TRBV29-1 | NA | CSVVRAGGSGEQFF | TGCAGCGTTGTTCGAGCGGGAGGGTCGGGTGAGCAGTTCTTC
TRBJ2-5 | NA | TRBV19 | NA | CASRSQGRETQYF | TGTGCCAGTAGATCACAGGGACGGGAGACCCAGTACTTC
TRBJ2-1 | TRBD1 | TRBV6-1 | few | CASKRGTEQFNEQFF | TGTGCCAGCAAAAGGGGGACAGAACAGTTCAATGAGCAGTTCTTC
TRBJ1-1 | NA | TRBV5-6 | NA | CASSLGETGSLNTEAFF | TGTGCCAGCAGCTTGGGGGAAACAGGGTCCCTGAACACTGAAGCTTTCTTT
TRBJ1-1 | TRBD1 | TRBV6-5 | NA | CASSRGQGDTEAFF | TGTGCCAGCAGTCGGGGACAGGGGGACACTGAAGCTTTCTTT
TRBJ1-4 | TRBD1 | TRBV6-1 | NA | CASSGTGPATNEKLFF | TGTGCCAGCAGTGGGACAGGGCCTGCAACTAATGAAAAACTGTTTTTT
TRBJ2-6 | NA | TRBV7-9 | NA | CASSLGQVSTNVLTF | TGTGCCAGCAGCTTAGGACAGGTCTCCACCAACGTCCTGACTTTC
TRBJ1-1 | NA | TRBV29-1 | NA | CSVLGEGVRDTEAFF | TGCAGCGTCCTCGGTGAGGGTGTTCGTGACACTGAAGCTTTCTTT
TRBJ1-1 | NA | TRBV20-1 | NA | CSASFAEAFF | TGCAGTGCTAGTTTTGCTGAAGCTTTCTTT
TRBJ2-5 | TRBD2 | TRBV11-3 | NA | CASSRTGTSDQETQYF | TGTGCCAGCAGCCGAACCGGGACTAGTGATCAAGAGACCCAGTACTTC
TRBJ1-3 | NA | TRBV2 | NA | CASSAFEISRNTIYF | TGTGCCAGCAGTGCATTCGAAATTTCGAGAAACACCATATATTTT
TRBJ2-6 | NA | TRBV23-1 | NA | CASSLSGLLSSGANVLTF | TGCGCCAGCAGTCTCTCGGGACTCCTGAGCTCTGGGGCCAACGTCCTGACTTTC
TRBJ2-7 | TRBD2 | TRBV4-1 | NA | CASSLTNRGLADNYEQYF | TGCGCCAGCAGCCTGACAAATAGGGGACTAGCGGATAACTACGAGCAGTACTTC
TRBJ1-2 | NA | TRBV7-9 | NA | CASSLARGYGYTF | TGTGCCAGCAGCTTAGCAAGGGGATATGGCTACACCTTC
TRBJ1-2 | NA | TRBV9 | NA | CASSFLEGSNYGYTF | TGTGCCAGCAGCTTCCTGGAGGGGAGTAACTATGGCTACACCTTC
TRBJ2-1 | NA | TRBV29-1 | NA | CSVEREQFF | TGCAGCGTTGAGCGTGAGCAGTTCTTC
TRBJ2-7 | NA | TRBV4-1 | once | CASSQGLGQKTYEQYF | TGCGCCAGCAGCCAAGGCCTAGGACAGAAGACCTACGAGCAGTACTTC